The subject of this entry is one TCR beta chain. The antigen it binds to is not known. No much larger clonotype is one base removed from it; base qualities were not supplied. The CDR3 regions of human TCRbeta chains were subjected to immunosequencing. Turning to the authors' computational methods: Repertoire TCRs were checked for matches against a reference library of SARS-CoV-2-specific TCRs that had been generated using the MIRA antigen-specificity platform. Breadth was defined as the fraction of unique TCRs that were SARS-CoV-2-associated, and depth was defined as the fraction of total T cells that were SARS-CoV-2-associated. Each spike-specific TCR was assigned to its reactive spike region and to a CD4 or CD8 class using the MIRA data. Log10-transformed breadth and depth values were compared by one-way ANOVA with Sidak's multiple comparisons tests. TCRdb took over this immuneACCESS table, retaining in-frame rearrangements with V and J assigned. Such tables are incomplete; in checked studies, under half of the missing clones stem from an unresolved V gene, and the remainder is unexplained. V and J calls and clone size are those listed in that table; D and trimming were worked out from the DNA. This sample has roughly 100,000 clones in its table, and 82% of those were observed once. The top ten clones comprise approximately 5% of the sample.

Trimmed from V: 2 bases; trimmed from J: 9 bases; junction bases lacking a gene match: 5. CDR1 is given as MNHNY and CDR2 as SVGAGI, both from the germline V gene (reference sequence). The CDR3 sequence holds 13 residues, the cysteine and phenylalanine included. The only DNA kept is the CDR3, 39 bases in frame from the first base. These data originate in a study of T cell responses to AZD1222 COVID-19 vaccine listed by TCRdb under 2021. With regard to the full study: Because spike-specific TCR depth and breadth did not differ between the two schedules, AZD1222 recipients who got a second dose at roughly 4 weeks were pooled with those who got a second dose at roughly 12 weeks. TCR sequencing was performed for 230 to 250 trial participants, of whom 200 to 210 were given two doses of AZD1222 and around 25 were given two doses of MenACWY control vaccine. Trial participants were enrolled by age into 18-55, 56-69 and 70-plus year subgroups, with about 150, 27 and 61 TCR-sequenced participants respectively. The study at large found these results: The 56-69-year group was small, and its depth increase did not reach significance, likely because of low power. Because no day 14 peak-response samples were available, repertoires were characterized only after the peak T cell response. Conclusions about previously exposed vaccinees were limited because only six AZD1222 recipients were SARS-CoV-2 seropositive at baseline. Participants were mostly white British, with more females than males. The authors suggested clonal diversity may have been underestimated. Nearly half of unique spike-specific TCRs reportedly recognized epitopes outside regions mutated in the B.1.351 and B.1.1.7 variants. The vaccine-associated CD4 TCRs covered the entire spike protein, and the dominant responses fell in regions 160-218 and 743-854. After two AZD1222 doses, spike-specific TCR breadth and depth were significantly higher than at day 0 and than in MenACWY recipients.

The time point label on this specimen signifies: baseline before first vaccination. Samples from vaccinated people were obtained from the UK trials COV001 and COV002, which included a single-blind randomized controlled phase 2/3 trial of AZD1222 (ChAdOx1 nCoV-19) in healthy adults. For TCRbeta chain sequencing, PBMC samples were collected from trial participants at day 0 and at day 28 after the second dose. This TCR was recovered from an adult in good health. Here the sequenced sample was peripheral blood, taken on day 0 of AZD1222 vaccination. The chain uses TRBV6-6 and TRBJ1-2; 8 bases in the junction line up with TRBD1. The CDR3 protein: CASSYTGTGSYTF. The DNA sequence follows: TGTGCCAGCAGTTACACCGGGACAGGAAGCTACACCTTC.